This paragraph reports one T cell receptor (beta chain). This CDR3 spans 12 amino acids. Germline V gene data show CDR1 as MNHEY and CDR2 as SVGAGI. V dropped 6 bases and J dropped 0 bases, with 5 bases sitting between them. This sample stems from a study of blood T cell repertoires in COVID-19. Across the whole study: Researchers got acute and convalescent COVID-19 samples from the United States, Italy and Spain. From T cells, B-cell-depleted T cells, or PBMCs came the material, which was cDNA or gDNA.

Profiled with immunoSEQ multiplex PCR; TCRdb holds only in-frame clones, not every one. The sample includes 150,000 to 200,000 clones, 70% to 90% of them seen just once. Patients in Seattle were enrolled during active infection, then followed longitudinally. The rearrangement links TRBV6-5 to TRBJ1-1; D gene uncertain. Sequenced input: peripheral blood. This receptor was identified in a woman aged 45 to 65 with COVID-19, enrolled during active disease. The CDR3 protein is CASRHMNTEAFF. The DNA of the CDR3 is TGTGCCAGCAGACACATGAACACTGAAGCTTTCTTT.